This T cell receptor (beta chain) came from a study of cytomegalovirus exposure and HLA in healthy donors. CDR3 length equals 11 residues. Trimming took 4 bases from V and 7 from J, leaving 11 bases between them. The germline CDR1 and CDR2 sequences are DFQATT and SNEGSKA (reference sequence). Both 60 Vbeta primers and 13 Jbeta primers went into the PCR. Assay used: immunoSEQ multiplex PCR; TCRdb lists only in-frame clones, some missing. The data hold roughly 120,000 clones, with under 80% observed a single time. The TCR originated in a woman between 55 and 75 years old in good health and CMV-seropositive. Sequenced sample: PBMCs. The genes are TRBV20-1 and TRBJ2-7; D is perhaps TRBD2 (5 bases). CDR3 DNA: TGCAGTGCTAAAAACCCGGGGGAGCAGTACTTC. Amino acids: CSAKNPGEQYF.